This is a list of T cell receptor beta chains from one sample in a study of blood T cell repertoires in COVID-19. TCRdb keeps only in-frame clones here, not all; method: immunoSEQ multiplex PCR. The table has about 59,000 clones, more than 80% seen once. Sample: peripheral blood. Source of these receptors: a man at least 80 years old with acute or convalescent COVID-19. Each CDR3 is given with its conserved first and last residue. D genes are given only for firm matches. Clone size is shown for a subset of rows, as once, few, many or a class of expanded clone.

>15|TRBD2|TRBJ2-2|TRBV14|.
TGTGCCAGCAGCCAAGGTAGCGGGGGAGCCGGGGAGCTGTTTTTT
CASSQGSGGAGELFF
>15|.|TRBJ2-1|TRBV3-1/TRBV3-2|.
TGTGCCAGCAGCCAAGCTGGGACACTCTACAATGAGCAGTTCTTC
CASSQAGTLYNEQFF
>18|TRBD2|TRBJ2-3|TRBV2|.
TGTGCCAGCAATACCGGGACTAGCGGGGGGGGGACTGCAGATACGCAGTATTTT
CASNTGTSGGGTADTQYF
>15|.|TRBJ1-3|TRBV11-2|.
TGTGCCAGCAGCTTAGTAGCAGACTCTGGAAACACCATATATTTT
CASSLVADSGNTIYF
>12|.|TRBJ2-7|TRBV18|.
TGTGCCAGCTCAGGGGGGGCCCTCGAGCAGTACTTC
CASSGGALEQYF
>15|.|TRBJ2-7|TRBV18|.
TGTGCCAGCTCACCACGGTCAACGGGGGTTAGGGAGCAGTACTTC
CASSPRSTGVREQYF
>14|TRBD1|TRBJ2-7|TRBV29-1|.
TGCAGCGTCCAGGGACAGGGAGGCCCCAACGAGCAGTACTTC
CSVQGQGGPNEQYF
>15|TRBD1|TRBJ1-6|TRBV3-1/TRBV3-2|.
TGTGCCAGCAGCCAAGAATGGACAGGAAATTCACCCCTCCACTTT
CASSQEWTGNSPLHF
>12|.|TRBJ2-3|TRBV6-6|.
TGTGCCGCCGGGCGGGGTGAGGATACGCAGTATTTT
CAAGRGEDTQYF
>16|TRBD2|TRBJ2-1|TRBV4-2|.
TGTGCCAGCAGCCCCTTAGCGGGGGGGCCGGACAATGAGCAGTTCTTC
CASSPLAGGPDNEQFF
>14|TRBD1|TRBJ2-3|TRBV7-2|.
TGTGCCAGCAGCTTCGGACAGGGTGGAGATACGCAGTATTTT
CASSFGQGGDTQYF
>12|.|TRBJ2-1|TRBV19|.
TGTGCCAGTAGTTCGGGCCCTGGGAGACAGTTCTTC
CASSSGPGRQFF
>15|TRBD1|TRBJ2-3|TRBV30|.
TGTGCCTGGAGCGGACAGGGGAGTTTGACAGATACGCAGTATTTT
CAWSGQGSLTDTQYF
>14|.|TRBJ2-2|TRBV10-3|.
TGTGCCATCAGTGAGTCGACGGGCACCGGGGAGCTGTTTTTT
CAISESTGTGELFF
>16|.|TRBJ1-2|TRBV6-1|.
TGTGCCAGCAGTGAGGGCTTAGACAGATTTAACTATGGCTACACCTTC
CASSEGLDRFNYGYTF
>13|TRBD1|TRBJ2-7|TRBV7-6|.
TGTGCCAGCAGCGAGGGACAGGACCTCGAGCAGTACTTC
CASSEGQDLEQYF
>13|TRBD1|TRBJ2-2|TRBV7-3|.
TGTGCCAGCAGCTTCCAGGGGGCCGGGGAGCTGTTTTTT
CASSFQGAGELFF
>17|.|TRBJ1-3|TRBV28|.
TGTGCCAGCAGTTTATTTGTAACAGGGTCCTCTGGAAACACCATATATTTT
CASSLFVTGSSGNTIYF
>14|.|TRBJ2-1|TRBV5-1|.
TGCGCCAGCAGCTTGGCCGGACTAATCAATGAGCAGTTCTTC
CASSLAGLINEQFF
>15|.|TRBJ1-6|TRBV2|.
TGTGCCAGCAACAATCCCCCGGGGGGAAATTCACCCCTCCACTTT
CASNNPPGGNSPLHF
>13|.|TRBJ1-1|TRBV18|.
TGTGCCAGCTCACGAGGGACTATGAATGAAGCTTTCTTT
CASSRGTMNEAFF
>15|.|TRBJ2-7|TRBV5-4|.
TGTGCCAGCAGCTTGGGACAGCATATTTCCTACGAGCAGTACTTC
CASSLGQHISYEQYF
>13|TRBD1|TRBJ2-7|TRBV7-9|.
TGTGCCAGCACCAGGACAGGCTCCTACGAGCAGTACTTC
CASTRTGSYEQYF
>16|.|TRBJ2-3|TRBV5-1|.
TGCGCCAGCAGCCCACCCACGGACATTATCACAGATACGCAGTATTTT
CASSPPTDIITDTQYF
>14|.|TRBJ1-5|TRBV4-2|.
TGTGCCAGCAGCCAAGATGGGCCCGATCAGCCCCAGCATTTT
CASSQDGPDQPQHF
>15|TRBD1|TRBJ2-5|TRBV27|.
TGTGCCAGCAGTTCAGGGGGCGCGGGCCAAGAGACCCAGTACTTC
CASSSGGAGQETQYF
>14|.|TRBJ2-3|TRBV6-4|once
TGTGCCAGCAGTGACTCAGGGAGAAGGGATACGCAGTATTTT
CASSDSGRRDTQYF
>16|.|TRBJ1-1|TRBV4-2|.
TGTGCCAGCAGCCGCCCGACCCAGGGAGGTGGCACTGAAGCTTTCTTT
CASSRPTQGGGTEAFF
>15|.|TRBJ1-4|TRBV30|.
TGTGCCTGGAGTGCGGGGGGCGCAACTAATGAAAAACTGTTTTTT
CAWSAGGATNEKLFF
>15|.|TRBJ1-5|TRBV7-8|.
TGTGCCAGCAGCTTAGGGAGGGCCCGGAATCAGCCCCAGCATTTT
CASSLGRARNQPQHF
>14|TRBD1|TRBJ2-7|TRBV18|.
TGTGCCAGCTCACCTCCGGACAGGGCCGGCGAGCAGTACTTC
CASSPPDRAGEQYF
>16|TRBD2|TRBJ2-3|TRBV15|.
TGTGCCACCAGCAGAGGGTTAGCGGGGGTTCACGATACGCAGTATTTT
CATSRGLAGVHDTQYF
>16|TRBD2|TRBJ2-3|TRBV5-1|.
TGCGCCAGCAGCCCCCCAAGCGGGGGGTTCACAGATACGCAGTATTTT
CASSPPSGGFTDTQYF
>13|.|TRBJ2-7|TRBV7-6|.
TGTGCCAGCAGCTTAGTTGACACAAACGAGCAGTACTTC
CASSLVDTNEQYF
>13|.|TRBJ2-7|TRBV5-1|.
TGCGCCAGCAGCACCGGAGTAACATACGAGCAGTACTTC
CASSTGVTYEQYF
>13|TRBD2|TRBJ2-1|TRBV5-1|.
TGCGCCAGCAGGCTGGCGGGGGTGGGGGAGCAGTTCTTC
CASRLAGVGEQFF
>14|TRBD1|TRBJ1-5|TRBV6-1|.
TGTGCCAGCAGTGAAGGACAGGGGGCCAAGCCCCAGCATTTT
CASSEGQGAKPQHF
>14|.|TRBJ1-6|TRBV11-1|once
TGTGCCAGCAGCTTATTAGGACAGATTTCACCCCTCCACTTT
CASSLLGQISPLHF
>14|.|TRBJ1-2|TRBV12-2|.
TGTGCAAGTCGCTTAGCGTTCAGGGTCTATGGCTACACCTTC
CASRLAFRVYGYTF
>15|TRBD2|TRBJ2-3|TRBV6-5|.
TGTGCCAGCAGCGGGGGGGGCGATGGTTCAGATACGCAGTATTTT
CASSGGGDGSDTQYF
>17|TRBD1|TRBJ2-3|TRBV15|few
TGTGCCACCAGCAGAGGCGGACAGGGCCTTAGCTCAGATACGCAGTATTTT
CATSRGGQGLSSDTQYF
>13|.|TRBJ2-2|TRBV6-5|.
TGTGCCAGCAGCTCCATCCCGACAGGGGAGCTGTTTTTT
CASSSIPTGELFF
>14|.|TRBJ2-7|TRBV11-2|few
TGTGCCAGCAGCTTTGGCGGGACCGCTTACGAGCAGTACTTC
CASSFGGTAYEQYF
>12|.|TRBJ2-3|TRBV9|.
TGTGCCAGCAGCGTCCGTCGGGATACGCAGTATTTT
CASSVRRDTQYF
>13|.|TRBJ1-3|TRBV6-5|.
TGTGCCAGCACCTTGACACGTGGAAACACCATATATTTT
CASTLTRGNTIYF
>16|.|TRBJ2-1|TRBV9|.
TGTGCCAGCAGCGCCCAAGGGGTCGGCTCCTACAATGAGCAGTTCTTC
CASSAQGVGSYNEQFF
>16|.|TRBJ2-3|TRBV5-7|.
TGTGCCAGCAGCCTGGGGCCCCCTAGCCCCACAGATACGCAGTATTTT
CASSLGPPSPTDTQYF
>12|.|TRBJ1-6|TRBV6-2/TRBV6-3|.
TGTGCCAGCAGTTCGGGGGATTCACCCCTCCACTTT
CASSSGDSPLHF
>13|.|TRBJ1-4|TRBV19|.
TGTGCCAGTAGTGAAGACAGCTGGAGGGGACTGTTTTTT
CASSEDSWRGLFF
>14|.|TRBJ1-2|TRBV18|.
TGTGCCAGCTCACCACCGTCGGGGAAGGGAGGCTACACCTTC
CASSPPSGKGGYTF